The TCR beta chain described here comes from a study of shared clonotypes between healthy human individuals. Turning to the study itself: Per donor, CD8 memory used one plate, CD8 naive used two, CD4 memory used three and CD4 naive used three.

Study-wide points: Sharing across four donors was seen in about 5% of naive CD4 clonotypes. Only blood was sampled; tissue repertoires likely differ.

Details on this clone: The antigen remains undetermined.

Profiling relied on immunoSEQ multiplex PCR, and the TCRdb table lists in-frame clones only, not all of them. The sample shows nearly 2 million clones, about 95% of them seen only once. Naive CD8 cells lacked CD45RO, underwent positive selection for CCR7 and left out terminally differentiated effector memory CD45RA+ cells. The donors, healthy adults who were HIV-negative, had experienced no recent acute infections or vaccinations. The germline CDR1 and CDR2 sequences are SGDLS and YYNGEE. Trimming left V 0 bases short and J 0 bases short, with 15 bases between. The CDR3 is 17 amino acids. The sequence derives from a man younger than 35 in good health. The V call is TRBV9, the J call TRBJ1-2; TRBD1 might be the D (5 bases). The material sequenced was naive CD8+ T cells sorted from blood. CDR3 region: CASSVGGSGGANYGYTF. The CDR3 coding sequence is TGTGCCAGCAGCGTAGGTGGGTCGGGGGGAGCTAACTATGGCTACACCTTC.